The 14 T cell receptor beta chains presented below share a single source sample, sequenced in a study of T-cell reconstitution after alpha-beta-depleted transplantation in children. TCRbeta library preparation incorporated unique molecular identifiers. TCRdb reprocessed the PCR reads via MiXCR and lists one record per CDR3 protein. The data show approximately 500,000 distinct CDR3 sequences, over 9.5% seen once. This material consisted of PBMCs, taken before TCRalphabeta/CD19-depleted stem cell transplant. These receptors were obtained from a child aged 2 to 10 with inherited bone marrow failure, due to receive a stem cell transplant.

The chain is built from TRBV19 and TRBJ2-3; D is perhaps TRBD1 (5 bases). This CDR3 spans 13 amino acids. V was trimmed by 3 bases and J by 4 bases, leaving 8 bases between them. Germline V gene sequence: CDR1 LNHDA, CDR2 SQIVND (reference sequence). DNA for the CDR3: TGTGCCAGTAGTATTCCCAGGGCAGATACGCAGTATTTT. Translated, it gives CASSIPRADTQYF.

This clonotype was seen ten or more times. The chain is built from TRBV3-1 and TRBJ2-7, with TRBD2 matching over 7 bases. The ends lost 1 base at V and 3 bases at J; junction bases unmatched: 3. The CDR3 sequence is 14 residues long. In germline, CDR1 is LGHDT, CDR2 YNNKEL (reference sequence). The CDR3 DNA reads as TGTGCCAGCAGCCAAGTTCTAGCGGACTACGAGCAGTACTTC. Amino acid sequence: CASSQVLADYEQYF.

This clonotype was seen at least ten times. The gene calls are TRBV20-1 and TRBJ1-2; 7 bases line up with TRBD1. The CDR3 spans 11 residues. Trimming took 5 bases from V and 4 from J; bases not matched to a gene: 1. Germline V CDR1 and CDR2: DFQATT, SNEGSKA (reference sequence). The DNA of the CDR3 is TGCAGTGCTCGACAGGGCTATGGCTACACCTTC. This encodes CSARQGYGYTF.

This chain joins TRBV4-2 and TRBJ2-5; weak D call: TRBD2 (6 bases). Trimming cost V 4 bases and J 1 base, with 13 bases left between them. Per the germline V gene, CDR1 is LGHNA and CDR2 is YNFKEQ. The CDR3 has 15 residues. CDR3 protein: CASSPDYQFQETQYF. The DNA for the CDR3 is TGTGCCAGCAGCCCGGACTACCAGTTCCAAGAGACCCAGTACTTC.

V is TRBV6-1 and J is TRBJ2-7; possible D gene TRBD2, 6 bases. V shed 6 bases and J shed 6 bases, with 18 bases lying between them. CDR1 and CDR2 (germline): MNHNS, SASEGT. The CDR3 consists of 14 residues. The CDR3 sequence is CASSGAGRRAEQYF. DNA for the CDR3: TGTGCCAGCAGCGGAGCGGGCCGTCGGGCCGAGCAGTACTTC.

The chain links TRBV28 to TRBJ2-2, with D uncertain. Trimming shortened V by 4 bases and J by 4 bases, and 13 bases separated the two germline ends. The germline V gene encodes CDR1 MDHEN and CDR2 SYDVKM. The CDR3 loop spans 15 amino acids. The CDR3: CASSSRVAPTGELFF. The CDR3 nucleotides read TGTGCCAGCAGTTCAAGGGTGGCGCCCACCGGGGAGCTGTTTTTT.

This clonotype showed up many times. The DNA of the CDR3 is TGCAGTGCTAGATGGGGCCAGCTCTACGAGCAGTACTTC. It codes for CSARWGQLYEQYF. The V call is TRBV20-1, the J call TRBJ2-7; D is possibly TRBD1 (5 bases). V was pared by 2 bases and J by 3 bases, with 11 bases between. CDR3 length: 13 residues. The germline V gene has CDR1 DFQATT and CDR2 SNEGSKA (reference sequence).

This clonotype showed up many times. The rearrangement joins TRBV27 to TRBJ2-3; D is undetermined. Deletions cut 6 bases from V and 0 bases from J, with 13 bases between. CDR3 length: 15 residues. Germline CDR1 is MNHEY and CDR2 is SMNVEV (reference sequence). CDR3 DNA sequence: TGTGCCAGCAGAAGCCGACGGCCTAGCACAGATACGCAGTATTTT. It yields the protein CASRSRRPSTDTQYF.

At least ten counts were recorded for this clonotype. The chain combines TRBV20-1 with TRBJ2-7; 8 bases map to TRBD2. After removal of 3 bases from V and 3 bases from J, the junction contained 7 bases not matched to a gene. CDR1 is DFQATT, CDR2 SNEGSKA, per germline (reference sequence). This CDR3 has 14 residues. CDR3 in DNA: TGCAGTGCTAGTCGGGCGGGAGGATACTACGAGCAGTACTTC. Translating gives CSASRAGGYYEQYF.

The V and J genes are TRBV28 and TRBJ2-1, with 15 positions matching TRBD2. The CDR3 covers 20 residues. Per the germline V gene, CDR1 is MDHEN and CDR2 is SYDVKM. The junction had 14 bases not matched to a gene; V was cut back by 4 bases and J by 4 bases. CDR3 bases: TGTGCCAGCAGTTCCCTATGGACTAGCGGGAGGGCCTTGGGATACAATGAGCAGTTCTTC. Translation: CASSSLWTSGRALGYNEQFF.

This clonotype was counted ten times or more. V and J are TRBV29-1 and TRBJ2-1; 7 bases are shared with TRBD2. The CDR3 totals 15 residues. The V gene's germline CDR1 is SQVTM and CDR2 ANQGSEA. Trimming removed 2 bases from V and 4 bases from J; junction bases left unmatched: 8. DNA for the CDR3: TGCAGCGTTGAAAAGACTAGCTCCGCATACAATGAGCAGTTCTTC. Translating it yields CSVEKTSSAYNEQFF.

The chain couples TRBV2 to TRBJ1-1; possibly TRBD1 for D (5 bases). The ends were cut back, 0 bases at V and 4 bases at J, with 15 bases in the middle. CDR1 and CDR2 (germline): SNHLY, FYNNEI. The CDR3 has 16 amino acids. The CDR3 DNA reads as TGTGCCAGCAGTGAAGCGCTTGGGCCTGGGGGCACTGAAGCTTTCTTT. It encodes CASSEALGPGGTEAFF.

This clonotype was seen at least ten times. This chain links TRBV20-1 with TRBJ2-3, with unresolved D. The V and J ends lost 6 bases and 6 bases respectively, with 16 bases between them. The CDR3 runs 13 residues. Looked up from germline, CDR1 is DFQATT and CDR2 is SNEGSKA (reference sequence). CDR3 amino acids: CSARPAMRDTQYF. The CDR3 DNA reads as TGCAGTGCCCGCCCCGCAATGCGGGATACGCAGTATTTT.

This chain connects TRBV20-1 to TRBJ2-7; a possible D gene is TRBD1 (6 bases). Trimming pared 0 bases from V and 3 bases from J, leaving 9 bases between. The CDR3 is 13 amino acids. Germline V gives CDR1 DFQATT, CDR2 SNEGSKA (reference sequence). The CDR3 spells CSARDRTVYEQYF. As DNA, the CDR3 is TGCAGTGCTAGAGATCGGACAGTCTACGAGCAGTACTTC.